The rows below give T cell receptor beta chains drawn from one sample of a study of OX40 agonist ivuxolimab in advanced cancers. Clones were sequenced by immunoSEQ multiplex PCR, and TCRdb holds only the in-frame ones, with some missing. The sample consists of some 46,000 clones, roughly 85% of them appearing once. The starting material was CD4+ or CD8+ T cells sorted from blood, obtained in a trial of the OX40 agonist ivuxolimab. The source is an adult with an advanced solid tumor such as melanoma, head and neck, liver or kidney cancer. Each CDR3 is given without its conserved first and last residue. The order of the fields is V gene, J gene, D gene, CDR3 protein. The D gene is left open where the match is weak.

v_call: TRBV28; j_call: TRBJ2-2; d_call: -; cdr3_aa: ASRSGSVDTGELF
v_call: TRBV12-5; j_call: TRBJ2-1; d_call: TRBD2; cdr3_aa: ASAPPGGNEQF
v_call: TRBV27; j_call: TRBJ2-5; d_call: -; cdr3_aa: ASSAAPGLAETQY
v_call: TRBV11-1; j_call: TRBJ2-2; d_call: -; cdr3_aa: ASRDRTLLTGELF
v_call: TRBV5-4; j_call: TRBJ2-7; d_call: -; cdr3_aa: ASSSDSYEQY
v_call: TRBV13; j_call: TRBJ2-7; d_call: TRBD2; cdr3_aa: ASSFTSGRAWDEQY
v_call: TRBV15; j_call: TRBJ1-3; d_call: TRBD1; cdr3_aa: ATSRGGQGTGNTIY
v_call: TRBV18; j_call: TRBJ2-7; d_call: -; cdr3_aa: ASSRDLLNYEQY
v_call: TRBV27; j_call: TRBJ1-4; d_call: -; cdr3_aa: ASSLYRSEKLF
v_call: TRBV10-3; j_call: TRBJ2-1; d_call: -; cdr3_aa: AIRPPGGGIDEQF
v_call: TRBV10-3; j_call: TRBJ2-4; d_call: TRBD1; cdr3_aa: AISEDRDLHIQY
v_call: TRBV6-5; j_call: TRBJ2-7; d_call: -; cdr3_aa: ASRRNRQGSGEQY
v_call: TRBV11-2; j_call: TRBJ2-5; d_call: TRBD2; cdr3_aa: ASSFSGLAGGPRETQY
v_call: TRBV7-2; j_call: TRBJ2-1; d_call: -; cdr3_aa: ASSLGAGRSGQF
v_call: TRBV5-6; j_call: TRBJ1-1; d_call: TRBD1; cdr3_aa: ASSSPGRTGGKNTEAF
v_call: TRBV4-1; j_call: TRBJ2-7; d_call: TRBD2; cdr3_aa: ASSQVRGAGGSEQY
v_call: TRBV30; j_call: TRBJ2-7; d_call: -; cdr3_aa: AWTPQTVGTPYEQY
v_call: TRBV27; j_call: TRBJ1-1; d_call: TRBD1; cdr3_aa: ASRDRARLRASTEAF
v_call: TRBV14; j_call: TRBJ2-1; d_call: TRBD1; cdr3_aa: ASSQDGRQGNEQF
v_call: TRBV28; j_call: TRBJ2-1; d_call: -; cdr3_aa: ASSLEGKVNEQF
v_call: TRBV11-1; j_call: TRBJ1-1; d_call: -; cdr3_aa: ASSLPTTVTAEAF
v_call: TRBV7-2; j_call: TRBJ1-5; d_call: -; cdr3_aa: ASSLGWGAKPQH